This is a list of T cell receptor beta chains from one sample in a study of a mutant IDH1 vaccine in newly diagnosed glioma. Antigens for these TCRs are unknown. Clones were read by immunoSEQ multiplex PCR, and TCRdb kept only the in-frame ones, dropping some. Here the sample spans roughly 39,000 clones, roughly 85% being singletons. The specimen comprised PBMCs, sampled from a glioma patient whose treatment included an IDH1 peptide vaccine. These TCRs come from a middle-aged man with glioma. CDR3s include the opening cysteine and the closing phenylalanine or tryptophan. Fields, in order: D gene, V gene, clone size, J gene, CDR3 DNA, CDR3 protein. The D gene is left open where the match is weak. Only part of the rows carry a size: once, few, many, or a class if the clone is expanded.

>NA|TRBV4-2|NA|TRBJ2-2
TGTGCCAGCAGCCCAGGCCTAGCGAATTCGAACACCGGGGAGCTGTTTTTT
CASSPGLANSNTGELFF
>NA|TRBV6-5|NA|TRBJ2-7
TGTGCCAGCAGTTACAGCCGGGACGTCTACGAGCAGTACTTC
CASSYSRDVYEQYF
>NA|TRBV12-5|NA|TRBJ2-2
TGTGCTAGTGGTTTGGGGCACGGGAACACCGGGGAGCTGTTTTTT
CASGLGHGNTGELFF
>TRBD1|TRBV25-1|NA|TRBJ2-7
TGTGCCAGCAGTGGTATGGACAGGGCAAACTCCTACGAGCAGTACTTC
CASSGMDRANSYEQYF
>TRBD1|TRBV7-9|NA|TRBJ2-7
TGTGCCAGCAGCCGGGACAGGGGTTCCTACGAGCAGTACTTC
CASSRDRGSYEQYF
>NA|TRBV7-8|NA|TRBJ1-6
TGTGCCAGCAGCTTACGACAGCCTAATTCACCCCTCCACTTT
CASSLRQPNSPLHF
>NA|TRBV14|NA|TRBJ1-2
TGTGCCAGCAGCCATTCCAGCGCGGGGGCTGAAGGCTACACCTTC
CASSHSSAGAEGYTF
>NA|TRBV4-3|NA|TRBJ2-1
TGCGCCAGCAGCCAGATGAAGGACTTCGGGGATGAGCAGTTCTTC
CASSQMKDFGDEQFF
>TRBD2|TRBV6-1|NA|TRBJ2-3
TGTGCCAGCAGGGCTAGCGGGAGGGGGAATACGCAGTATTTT
CASRASGRGNTQYF
>NA|TRBV9|NA|TRBJ2-1
TGTGCCAGCAGCACCACCGGGACCCGAGGGGCACACCAAGTCCACAGTGAGCAGTTCTTC
CASSTTGTRGAHQVHSEQFF
>NA|TRBV6-1|NA|TRBJ1-5
TGTGCCAGCAGGCGACAGGACGGTCAGCCCCAGCATTTT
CASRRQDGQPQHF
>TRBD2|TRBV5-7|NA|TRBJ2-7
TGTGCCAGCTTCCGCCGGGCCAGCGGGAGCTACGAGCAGTACTTC
CASFRRASGSYEQYF
>NA|TRBV7-2|NA|TRBJ2-5
TGTGCCAGCAGCACCAGGACTTCGGAGGGAGAGACCCAGTACTTC
CASSTRTSEGETQYF
>NA|TRBV6-5|NA|TRBJ2-7
TGTGCCAGCAGCCTCAGGGTAGGACCCTACGAGCAGTACTTC
CASSLRVGPYEQYF
>NA|TRBV6-5|NA|TRBJ2-1
TGTGCCAGCAGAGCGGGCCGATACAATGAGCAGTTCTTC
CASRAGRYNEQFF
>TRBD2|TRBV27|NA|TRBJ2-7
TGTGCCAGCAGTTTATGGGCGGGGGAAGCCGGCGGCGCCTACGAGCAGTACTTC
CASSLWAGEAGGAYEQYF
>NA|TRBV6-5|NA|TRBJ1-5
TGTGCCAGCACGGTCGGGGGCAATCAGCCCCAGCATTTT
CASTVGGNQPQHF
>TRBD2|TRBV11-2|once|TRBJ2-5
TGTGCCAGCAGCTTAAGGCTAGCGGAAGAGACCCAGTACTTC
CASSLRLAEETQYF
>TRBD1|TRBV7-2|NA|TRBJ1-2
TGTGCCAGCAGCCCGAGGGACAGGGCTACCACCTTC
CASSPRDRATTF
>NA|TRBV9|once|TRBJ2-2
TGTGCCAGCAGCGTAGTGGACTCTTCCACCGGGGAGCTGTTTTTT
CASSVVDSSTGELFF
>TRBD1|TRBV6-4|NA|TRBJ2-1
TGTGCCAGCAGTGAGACAGGGACGGCCAATGAGCAGTTCTTC
CASSETGTANEQFF
>NA|TRBV19|NA|TRBJ1-5
TGTGCCAGTAGTATAGCAGGAGGGGGCAATCAGCCCCAGCATTTT
CASSIAGGGNQPQHF
>NA|TRBV7-8|NA|TRBJ2-2
TGTGCCAGCAGCACACTAGCTCCAGAGCTGTTTTTT
CASSTLAPELFF
>TRBD1|TRBV11-2|few|TRBJ2-7
TGTGCCAGCAGCTCGGACAGGGGGAGGCACGAGCAGTACTTC
CASSSDRGRHEQYF
>NA|TRBV2|NA|TRBJ1-1
TGTGCCAGCAGCTATTGGGGCAGGGCTTTCTTT
CASSYWGRAFF
>NA|TRBV21-1|NA|TRBJ2-7
TGTGCCAGCAGCAAACGGGGGGCGAGATCATCCTACGAGCAGTACTTC
CASSKRGARSSYEQYF
>NA|TRBV29-1|NA|TRBJ2-1
TGCAGCGGTGGACTACCTCCAAATGAGCAGTTCTTC
CSGGLPPNEQFF
>NA|TRBV19|NA|TRBJ1-2
TGTGCCAGTAGTGTTGGGGCGAACTATGGCTACACCTTC
CASSVGANYGYTF
>NA|TRBV11-2|NA|TRBJ2-7
TGTGCCAGCAGCTTCTACTACTCCTACGAGCAGTACTTC
CASSFYYSYEQYF
>TRBD2|TRBV2|NA|TRBJ2-1
TGTGCCAGCACCAGCGGGGAGGGGATGGAGCAGTTCTTC
CASTSGEGMEQFF
>NA|TRBV6-6|NA|TRBJ2-7
TGTGCCAGCAGTCCTCTAGCCCCTAGTAGCGAGCAGTACTTC
CASSPLAPSSEQYF
>TRBD2|TRBV6-1|NA|TRBJ2-7
TGTGCCAGCACCACTAGCGGGAGTTCCTACGAGCAGTACTTC
CASTTSGSSYEQYF
>NA|TRBV4-1|NA|TRBJ1-5
TGCGCCAGCAGCCAAGACACTTATAGCAATCAGCCCCAGCATTTT
CASSQDTYSNQPQHF
>TRBD2|TRBV6-5|NA|TRBJ2-2
TGTGCCAGCAGTTACGGGGGGAGGGCGGTCGGGGAGCTGTTTTTT
CASSYGGRAVGELFF
>NA|TRBV4-3|NA|TRBJ2-5
TGCGCCAGCAGCCGGGGACTCGCCCAAGAGACCCAGTACTTC
CASSRGLAQETQYF
>TRBD1|TRBV7-6|NA|TRBJ2-2
TGTGCCAGCAGGCAGACAGGGCTCACCGGGGAGCTGTTTTTT
CASRQTGLTGELFF
>TRBD2|TRBV5-1|NA|TRBJ2-3
TGCGCCAGCAGCGTCCGGGAGGGAAATTTGTATACGCAGTATTTT
CASSVREGNLYTQYF
>TRBD1|TRBV6-1|few|TRBJ1-1
TGTGCCAGCAGAACCGGGACAGGGGAAGCTTTCTTT
CASRTGTGEAFF
>TRBD2|TRBV25-1|NA|TRBJ2-3
TGTGCCAGCAGCCCTAGGGGCGGGGAGGGGGATACGCAGTATTTT
CASSPRGGEGDTQYF
>NA|TRBV6-5|NA|TRBJ1-1
TGTGCCAGCAGTTACTCGATGAACACTGAAGCTTTCTTT
CASSYSMNTEAFF
>TRBD2|TRBV7-2|NA|TRBJ2-5
TGTGCCAGCAGCCCCCCCCGGGGGACTAGCGGTCGGGAGACCCAGTACTTC
CASSPPRGTSGRETQYF
>TRBD1|TRBV7-6|NA|TRBJ1-1
TGTGCCAGCAGCTGGGGACAGGGGTATGATGAAGCTTTCTTT
CASSWGQGYDEAFF
>NA|TRBV6-5|NA|TRBJ2-7
TGTGCCAGCAGTGGACGGGGGTCTGAAGCCGAGCAGTACTTC
CASSGRGSEAEQYF
>NA|TRBV7-2|NA|TRBJ2-4
TGTGCCAGCAGCTTGGGTGGGACAGCCAAAAACATTCAGTACTTC
CASSLGGTAKNIQYF
>NA|TRBV29-1|once|TRBJ2-7
TGCAGCGGGGGGACGGGAGAGCAGTACTTC
CSGGTGEQYF
>TRBD1|TRBV6-5|NA|TRBJ2-3
TGTGCCAGCAGTACCCCGACAGGGGCAGATACGCAGTATTTT
CASSTPTGADTQYF
>TRBD2|TRBV5-1|NA|TRBJ2-1
TGCGCCAGCAGATTGGCCGGGGGGAGCTACAATGAGCAGTTCTTC
CASRLAGGSYNEQFF
>TRBD1|TRBV6-1|NA|TRBJ1-1
TGTGCCAGCAGTACGCAGGGGGCCATGAACACTGAAGCTTTCTTT
CASSTQGAMNTEAFF
>NA|TRBV19|NA|TRBJ1-5
TGTGCCAGTAGTATAGTAGGGGGTTATAGCAATCAGCCCCAGCATTTT
CASSIVGGYSNQPQHF
>TRBD1|TRBV6-5|once|TRBJ1-5
TGTGCCAGCAGCCACCGGACAGGGCGTCAGCCCCAGCATTTT
CASSHRTGRQPQHF
>NA|TRBV6-1|NA|TRBJ1-5
TGTGCCAGCAGTGAAGCGCTAGGAGGGGCCTATCAGCCCCAGCATTTT
CASSEALGGAYQPQHF
>NA|TRBV5-1|few|TRBJ2-7
TGCGCCAGCAGTATAGCTGAATCCTACGAGCAGTACTTC
CASSIAESYEQYF
>NA|TRBV5-1|NA|TRBJ2-5
TGCGCCAGCAGCTTGGCCAGCGGGCTTCAAGAGACCCAGTACTTC
CASSLASGLQETQYF